The rows below give T cell receptor beta chains drawn from one sample of a study of blood T cells in healthy people across ages. TCRdb redid the calling of the 5' RACE reads with MiXCR, one entry per CDR3 protein. The sample lists approximately 2,000,000 distinct CDR3 sequences, roughly 43% occurring once. The sample was blood. All receptors come from a human donor in good health. Each CDR3 is given with its conserved first and last residue. D genes are given only for firm matches. Clone size is shown for a subset of rows, as once, few, many or a class of expanded clone.

TRBJ2-7	TRBD2	NA	TRBV7-9	TGTGCCAGCAGCTTAGTTCGGGGGAGCGGGGACGAGCAGTACTTC	CASSLVRGSGDEQYF
TRBJ2-3	TRBD1	NA	TRBV29-1	TGCAGTTCAACTGGGGGACAGGGGCCCACAGATACGCAGTATTTT	CSSTGGQGPTDTQYF
TRBJ1-2	TRBD1	NA	TRBV4-2	TGTGCCAGCAGCCTTAGAGGAGGACAGGGGAGGCATGGCTACACCTTC	CASSLRGGQGRHGYTF
TRBJ2-7	NA	NA	TRBV7-2	TGTGCCAGCAGCTTGAGTGCGGCCTACTACGAGCAGTACTTC	CASSLSAAYYEQYF
TRBJ1-1	NA	NA	TRBV29-1	TGCAGCGTTGGAAAGGTTATGAACACTGAAGCTTTCTTT	CSVGKVMNTEAFF
TRBJ2-6	TRBD1	NA	TRBV12-3/TRBV12-4	TGTGCCAGCAGTATATCCCCGGGACAGAAGGTTTCTGGGGCCAACGTCCTGACTTTC	CASSISPGQKVSGANVLTF
TRBJ2-3	TRBD2	few	TRBV29-1	TGCAGCGTTGAAGATATAGCGGGGGGGCTGGATGATACGCAGTATTTT	CSVEDIAGGLDDTQYF
TRBJ1-2	NA	few	TRBV28	TGTGCCAGCACCCGGGGGACCGCTGATAGTATATCCTATGGCTACACCTTC	CASTRGTADSISYGYTF
TRBJ2-1	NA	NA	TRBV7-2	TGTGCCAGCAGCTTAGTGTTCGGACCCTACAATGAGCAGTTCTTC	CASSLVFGPYNEQFF
TRBJ2-7	TRBD1	few	TRBV10-3	TGTGCCATCAGTGAGTCAAGCGGACAGGGCAACGAGCAGTACTTC	CAISESSGQGNEQYF
TRBJ2-1	TRBD2	NA	TRBV7-3	TGTGCCAGCAGCTTGGTCGGGGGGGCCGTTGAGCAGTTCTTC	CASSLVGGAVEQFF
TRBJ1-4	NA	NA	TRBV4-2	TGTGCCAGCAGCCGGAATCCTAATGAAAAACTGTTTTTT	CASSRNPNEKLFF
TRBJ1-3	NA	NA	TRBV5-1	TGCGCCAGCAGCTTGTCAGGGGTCTCTGGAAACACCATATATTTT	CASSLSGVSGNTIYF
TRBJ2-7	NA	NA	TRBV28	TGTGCCAGCACCGGGACCTTAACCTTATACGAGCAGTACTTC	CASTGTLTLYEQYF
TRBJ1-2	NA	NA	TRBV29-1	TGCAGCGTTCGTCATGGGTATGGCTACACCTTC	CSVRHGYGYTF
TRBJ2-1	NA	many	TRBV11-2	TGTGCCAGCAGCTTTTCTAGCTTCTCCTACAATGAGCAGTTCTTC	CASSFSSFSYNEQFF
TRBJ1-4	NA	few	TRBV4-2	TGTGCCAGCACCCTTTCGCAGACTGAAAAACTGTTTTTT	CASTLSQTEKLFF
TRBJ1-2	TRBD1	few	TRBV29-1	TGCAGCGCCGAGGCACCAGGGGGTTCTTGGGGCTACACCTTC	CSAEAPGGSWGYTF
TRBJ1-2	NA	NA	TRBV5-5	TGTGCCAGCAGCCATCCGGGCTATGGCTACACCTTC	CASSHPGYGYTF
TRBJ1-2	NA	NA	TRBV5-1	TGCGCCAGCAGCATCAACAACAAAAACTATGGCTACACCTTC	CASSINNKNYGYTF
TRBJ1-6	NA	few	TRBV21-1	TGTGCCAGCAGCAAAGGGGTACCTGGACAGGGCGATAATTCACCCCTCCACTTT	CASSKGVPGQGDNSPLHF
TRBJ2-6	TRBD1	NA	TRBV5-1	TGCGCCAGCAGCTCCGCAGGGGGCTCTGGGGCCGACGTCCTGACTTTC	CASSSAGGSGADVLTF